This T cell receptor beta chain was obtained from a study of T cell responses to AZD1222 COVID-19 vaccine. General study results and limits: The breadth and depth of Spike-specific TCRs increased once two AZD1222 doses had been given. The peak T cell response came first, and repertoires were sampled only after it.

The data were produced by immunoSEQ multiplex PCR, yet TCRdb's version contains in-frame clones alone and is incomplete. There are under 250,000 clones in the sample; 85% to 95% occur only once, and roughly 0.99% lies in the top ten. The CDR3 length is 15 residues. Per germline, CDR1 MNHNS and CDR2 SASEGT. Trimming stripped 3 bases from V and 5 bases from J, with 14 bases between. This clone was recorded once. Its target is unknown. The origin of this receptor is an adult in good health. The material sequenced was peripheral blood, taken on day 0 of MenACWY control vaccination. The chain recombines TRBV6-1 with TRBJ1-5, with D possibly being TRBD1 (5 bases). The CDR3 DNA follows: TGTGCCAGCAGTGACCGGGACCGGAGTTATCAGCCCCAGCATTTT. Its translation is CASSDRDRSYQPQHF.